This paragraph covers one TCR beta chain sequence. No cognate antigen has been identified for it. The record has no base qualities; no much larger clone is one base away. V is trimmed back by 4 bases and J by 2 bases, and the junction contains 9 bases that no gene match accounts for. CDR1 MGHRA and CDR2 YSYEKL were looked up in the germline V gene. From the cysteine through the phenylalanine, the CDR3 covers 17 amino acids. The only DNA kept is the CDR3, 51 bases in frame from the first base. The treatment or condition label, read with the paper, signifies: preoperative locoregional IRX-2 cytokine immunotherapy. The samples were obtained from a phase Ib study that tested preoperative, locoregional IRX-2 cytokine immunotherapy designed to prime immune responses. The donors were early-stage breast cancer patients who were given IRX-2 prior to surgery. To prepare the library, the immunoSEQ multiplex PCR assay was applied. TCRdb took over this immuneACCESS table, retaining in-frame rearrangements with V and J assigned. Such tables are incomplete; in checked studies, under half of the missing clones stem from an unresolved V gene, and the remainder is unexplained. Present in this sample are approximately 34,000 clones, 90% to 95% of which were seen just once. 5% to 7% of the sample is taken by the ten largest.

These data are taken from a study of preoperative IRX-2 immunotherapy in early breast cancer (dated by TCRdb to about 2019). This material was acquired from a patient treated with IRX-2 immunotherapy. The sequence is built from TRBV4-1 and TRBJ1-3; TRBD1 aligns with 9 central bases. The clonotype was recovered from a human donor with breast cancer. The CDR3 here reads CASSRQGQGTAGNTIYF. The nucleotide sequence reads TGCGCCAGCAGCCGGCAGGGACAGGGTACAGCTGGAAACACCATATATTTT.